These 18 T cell receptor beta chains were all obtained from the same sample, sequenced in a study of T cell responses to AZD1222 COVID-19 vaccine. Generated by immunoSEQ multiplex PCR, the TCRdb table keeps only in-frame clones and is missing some. The sample lists about 110,000 clones, 70% to 90% seen once, with about 3.3% in the top ten. The source material was peripheral blood, sampled on day 0 of AZD1222 vaccination. The receptors stem from an adult in good health.

CDR3 DNA sequence: TGTGCCAGCAGTTACCCTACTAGCGGGATCTCCTACTACGAGCAGTACTTC. Encoded protein: CASSYPTSGISYYEQYF. The V and J genes are TRBV6-2 or TRBV6-3 and TRBJ2-7, with 10 bases identical to TRBD2. Germline loops: CDR1 MNHEY, CDR2 SVGEGT. CDR3 length: 17 residues. V shed 2 bases, J shed 3 bases, and the junction held 10 bases outside the gene matches.

The J gene is TRBJ1-2, the V gene TRBV7-2, with TRBD1 identical over 8 bases. The CDR3 runs 14 residues. V lost 5 bases to trimming and J lost 2 bases; unmatched junction nucleotides: 4. Germline V CDR1 and CDR2: SGHTA, FQGNSA. The chain's CDR3 is CASSIRDRNYGYTF. The CDR3 nucleotides read TGTGCCAGCAGCATCCGGGACAGGAACTATGGCTACACCTTC.

This clone was seen a single time. The V gene is TRBV28, the J gene TRBJ1-2, with D hard to call. Germline-derived CDR1 and CDR2 are MDHEN and SYDVKM. This CDR3 is built from 12 residues. Trimming left V 2 bases short and J 6 bases short, with 7 bases between. The CDR3 is CASSLPRHGYTF. The CDR3, as DNA: TGTGCCAGCAGTTTACCCAGGCATGGCTACACCTTC.

J is TRBJ1-1 and V is TRBV19, with 8 bases matching TRBD1. The J segment lost 0 bases and the V segment lost 4 bases, leaving 1 base of the junction unmatched. The CDR3 is 14 residues long. Germline V gene sequence: CDR1 LNHDA, CDR2 SQIVND (reference sequence). Here the CDR3 DNA reads TGTGCCAGTAGTAAGGGACAGGTGAACACTGAAGCTTTCTTT. Its protein product is CASSKGQVNTEAFF. Full variable domain (outside the CDR3, taken from reference TRBV19 and TRBJ1-1): DGGITQSPKYLFRKEGQNVTLSCEQNLNHDAMYWYRQDPGQGLRLIYYSQIVNDFQKGDIAEGYSVSREKKESFPLTVTSAQKNPTAFYLCASSKGQVNTEAFFGQGTRLTVV.

The chain joins TRBV3-1 (or the pseudogene TRBV3-2) to TRBJ2-7; 7 positions agree with TRBD1. The V gene end was trimmed by 1 base and the J gene end by 0 bases; junction bases not matched to a gene: 0. Germline lookup yields CDR1 LGHDT and CDR2 YNNKEL (reference sequence). CDR3 size: 14 residues. CDR3 amino acids: CASSQGDSSYEQYF. In DNA form, the CDR3 reads TGTGCCAGCAGCCAAGGGGACAGCTCCTACGAGCAGTACTTC.

The CDR3 protein is CASLRGGGYTF. The CDR3 nucleotides are TGTGCTTCACTAAGGGGCGGGGGCTACACCTTC. J is TRBJ1-2 and V is TRBV30; perhaps TRBD1 as D (5 bases). This CDR3 is built from 11 residues. Germline V gene sequence: CDR1 GTSNPN, CDR2 SVGIG (reference sequence).

This clone was counted a single time. The chain carries TRBV4-2 and TRBJ2-7; D remains unclear. Per germline, CDR1 LGHNA and CDR2 YNFKEQ. CDR3 size: 13 residues. V was clipped by 1 base and J by 3 bases, with 7 bases between them. CDR3 loop: CASSQARVYEQYF. In DNA, the CDR3 is TGTGCCAGCAGCCAAGCTAGGGTCTACGAGCAGTACTTC.

The rearrangement uses TRBV6-5 and TRBJ1-2; possible D gene TRBD1, 5 bases. The CDR3 totals 12 residues. Trimming cost V 11 bases and J 6 bases, with 16 bases left between them. CDR1 and CDR2 (germline): MNHEY, SVGAGI. The CDR3 sequence: CAAKDSLDGYTF. The CDR3 bases are TGTGCCGCCAAAGACAGTCTAGATGGCTACACCTTC.

The table lists this clone with a count of one. The chain employs TRBV9 and TRBJ2-3; 14 nucleotides align to TRBD2. CDR1 and CDR2 (germline): SGDLS, YYNGEE. This CDR3 has 18 amino acids. V lost 4 bases and J lost 3; bases outside the gene matches: 10. The CDR3: CASSPGTSGGLQTDTQYF. The CDR3 bases are TGTGCCAGCAGCCCCGGGACTAGCGGGGGCCTACAGACAGATACGCAGTATTTT.

This chain uses TRBV5-1 with TRBJ2-5; weak D call: TRBD1 (7 bases). Trimming removed 4 bases from V and 4 bases from J, with 14 bases in between. Germline CDR1 SGHRS, CDR2 YFSETQ. The CDR3 is 14 residues long. The CDR3 DNA reads as TGCGCCAGCAGCGGAGGGGGCGAAGGAGAGACCCAGTACTTC. Its protein product is CASSGGGEGETQYF.

About this clone: This specimen includes other DNA sequences encoding the same CDR3. The chain employs TRBV27 and TRBJ2-7; D gene uncertain. CDR1 MNHEY and CDR2 SMNVEV come from the germline V gene (reference sequence). The germline V and J ends were trimmed by 0 bases and 2 bases, with 5 bases remaining between them. This CDR3 spans 13 amino acids. CDR3 region: CASSLSPAYEQYF. The CDR3 coding sequence is TGTGCCAGCAGTTTATCCCCGGCCTACGAGCAGTACTTC.

There are many counts of this clone. The gene calls are TRBV2 and TRBJ2-7, with 7 nucleotides matching TRBD1. J was trimmed by 7 bases and V by 7 bases; bases with no gene match: 19. Germline V lookup: CDR1 SNHLY, CDR2 FYNNEI. The CDR3 covers 16 residues. The CDR3 loop reads CASTEGWTGDPLEQYF. The CDR3 DNA follows: TGTGCCAGCACCGAGGGTTGGACAGGTGATCCCCTGGAGCAGTACTTC.

The rearrangement uses TRBV25-1 and TRBJ1-2; D possibly corresponds to TRBD1 (5 bases). V was shortened by 1 base and J by 0 bases, with 9 bases between the two germline ends. In germline, CDR1 is MGHDK, CDR2 SYGVNS. CDR3 length: 15 amino acids. CDR3 protein: CASSEWDGTNYGYTF. The CDR3 DNA follows: TGTGCCAGCAGTGAATGGGACGGGACTAACTATGGCTACACCTTC.

The chain has TRBV6-5 and TRBJ2-7; no clear D gene. The germline V gene has CDR1 MNHEY and CDR2 SVGAGI. CDR3 length: 14 residues. The V end was cut by 3 bases, the J end by 1 base, with 10 bases between. In DNA form, the CDR3 reads TGTGCCAGCAGTTATATAAGCCGTTCCTACGAGCAGTACTTC. As protein: CASSYISRSYEQYF.

The J gene is TRBJ2-7, the V gene TRBV30; D is possibly TRBD1 (5 bases). The CDR3 sequence is 15 residues long. Germline V CDR1 and CDR2: GTSNPN, SVGIG (reference sequence). V lost 3 bases and J 3 bases, leaving 18 bases between the germline ends. CDR3 in amino acids: CAWSSYRSDYYEQYF. The CDR3 DNA reads TGTGCCTGGAGCTCATACAGGTCTGATTACTACGAGCAGTACTTC.

This chain connects TRBV20-1 to TRBJ2-5; the D gene is possibly TRBD1 (6 bases). V was shortened by 2 bases and J by 5 bases, with 6 bases between the two germline ends. This CDR3 spans 11 amino acids. Germline CDR1 is DFQATT and CDR2 is SNEGSKA (reference sequence). CDR3 loop: CSARQGETQYF. The CDR3 DNA reads as TGCAGTGCTAGACAGGGGGAGACCCAGTACTTC.

The chain joins TRBV4-2 to TRBJ2-2, with 8 bases that match TRBD2. Trimming removed 4 bases from V and 7 bases from J; junction bases left unmatched: 11. The V gene's germline CDR1 is LGHNA and CDR2 YNFKEQ. This CDR3 has 16 residues. The DNA of the CDR3 is TGTGCCAGCAGCCCATACGTGGAGCGGGGGTACGGGGAGCTGTTTTTT. It is translated as CASSPYVERGYGELFF.

This clone was detected only once. The chain links TRBV7-9 to TRBJ1-1, with a weak D call TRBD1 (6 bases). Trimming shortened V by 5 bases and J by 1 base, and 11 bases separated the two germline ends. Germline V CDR1 and CDR2: SEHNR, FQNEAQ (reference sequence). The CDR3 length is 14 residues. CDR3: CASSIQTGNTEAFF. CDR3 nucleotides: TGTGCCAGCAGCATCCAGACAGGGAACACTGAAGCTTTCTTT.